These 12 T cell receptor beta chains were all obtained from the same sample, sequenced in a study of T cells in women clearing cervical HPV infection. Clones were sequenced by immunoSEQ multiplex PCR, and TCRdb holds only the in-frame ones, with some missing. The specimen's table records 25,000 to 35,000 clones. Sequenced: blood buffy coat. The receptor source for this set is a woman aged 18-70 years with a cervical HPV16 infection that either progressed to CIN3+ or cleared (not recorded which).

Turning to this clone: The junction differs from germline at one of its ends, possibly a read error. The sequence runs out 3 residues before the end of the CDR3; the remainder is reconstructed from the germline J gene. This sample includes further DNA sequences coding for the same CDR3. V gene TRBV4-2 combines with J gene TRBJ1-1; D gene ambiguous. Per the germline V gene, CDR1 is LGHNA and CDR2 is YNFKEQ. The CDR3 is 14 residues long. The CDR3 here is CASSQESWNTEAFF. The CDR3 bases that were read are TGCGCCAGCAGCCAAGAATCTTGGAACACTGAA.

The CDR3 region is CASSEEMGTGGYTF. The sequenced part of the CDR3 DNA is TGTGCCAGCAGTGAAGAGATGGGGACTGGGGGC. The V gene is TRBV2, the J gene TRBJ1-2; the D gene is possibly TRBD1 (5 bases). From the germline J gene comes the end of the CDR3, since the read stops 3 residues before it. The germline V gene has CDR1 SNHLY and CDR2 FYNNEI. This CDR3 has 14 amino acids.

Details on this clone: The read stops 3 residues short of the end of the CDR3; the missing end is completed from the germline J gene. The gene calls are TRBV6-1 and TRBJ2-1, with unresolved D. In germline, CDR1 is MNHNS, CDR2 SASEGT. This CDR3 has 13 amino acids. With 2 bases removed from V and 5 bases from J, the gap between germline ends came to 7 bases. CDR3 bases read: TGTGCCAGCAGTGAATCCCGTAACAATGAG. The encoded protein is CASSESRNNE. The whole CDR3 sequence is CASSESRNNEQFF.

The CDR3 DNA, read in part, is TGTGCCAGCAGTTACTCCGGCAGGGACTACGAC. Translated, it gives CASSYSGRDYD. The whole CDR3 sequence is CASSYSGRDYDYTF. V is TRBV6-2 or TRBV6-3 and J is TRBJ1-2; D might be TRBD1 (5 bases). The read finishes 3 residues shy of the CDR3 end, and the germline J gene is used to complete it. The CDR3 runs to 14 residues. The germline V gene has CDR1 MNHEY and CDR2 SVGEGT.

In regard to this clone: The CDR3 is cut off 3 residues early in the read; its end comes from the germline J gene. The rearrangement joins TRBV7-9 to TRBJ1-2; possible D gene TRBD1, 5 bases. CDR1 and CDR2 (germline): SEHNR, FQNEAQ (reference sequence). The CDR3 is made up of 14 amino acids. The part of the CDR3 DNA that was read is TGTGCCAGCAGCTTAGGACAGAGCCTCTACGAA. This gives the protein CASSLGQSLYE. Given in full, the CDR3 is CASSLGQSLYEYTF.

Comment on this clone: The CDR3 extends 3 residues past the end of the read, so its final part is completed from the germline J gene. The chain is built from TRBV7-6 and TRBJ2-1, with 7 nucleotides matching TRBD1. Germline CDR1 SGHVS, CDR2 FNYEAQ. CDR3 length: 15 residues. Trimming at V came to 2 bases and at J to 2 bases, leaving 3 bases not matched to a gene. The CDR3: CASSLNTGAYNEQFF. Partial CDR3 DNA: TGTGCCAGCAGCTTAAATACAGGGGCCTACAATGAG.

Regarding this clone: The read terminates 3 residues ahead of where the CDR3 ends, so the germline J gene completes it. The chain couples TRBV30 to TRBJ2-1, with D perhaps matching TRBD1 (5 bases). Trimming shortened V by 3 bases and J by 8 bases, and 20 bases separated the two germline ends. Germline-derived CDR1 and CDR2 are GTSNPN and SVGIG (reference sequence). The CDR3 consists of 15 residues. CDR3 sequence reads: CAWSAGRPGFDEQFF. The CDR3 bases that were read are TGTGCCTGGAGCGCTGGCAGACCAGGGTTTGATGAG.

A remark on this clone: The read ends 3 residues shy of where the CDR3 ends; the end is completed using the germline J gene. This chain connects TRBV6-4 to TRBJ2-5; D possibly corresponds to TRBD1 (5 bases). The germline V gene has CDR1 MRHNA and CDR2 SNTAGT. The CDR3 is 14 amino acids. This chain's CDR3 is CASSDGQGTDTQYF. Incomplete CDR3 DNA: TGTGCCAGCAGTGACGGTCAGGGTACAGATACC.

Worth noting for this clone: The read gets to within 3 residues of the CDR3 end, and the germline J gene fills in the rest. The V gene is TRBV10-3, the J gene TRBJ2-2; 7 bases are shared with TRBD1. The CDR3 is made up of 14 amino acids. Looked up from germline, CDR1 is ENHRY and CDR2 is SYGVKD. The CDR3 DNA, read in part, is TGTGCCACCAAGGGGGCGTCGGATAATTCACCG. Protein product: CATKGASDNSP. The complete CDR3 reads CATKGASDNSPLFF.

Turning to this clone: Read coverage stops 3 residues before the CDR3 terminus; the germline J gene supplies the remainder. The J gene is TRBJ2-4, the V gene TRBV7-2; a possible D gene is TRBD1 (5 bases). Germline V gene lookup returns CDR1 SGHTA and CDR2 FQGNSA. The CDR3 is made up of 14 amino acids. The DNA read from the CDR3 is TGTGCCAGCAGCTTAGCCAGGGCTTCCGATGGT. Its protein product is CASSLARASDG. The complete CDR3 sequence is CASSLARASDGQYF.

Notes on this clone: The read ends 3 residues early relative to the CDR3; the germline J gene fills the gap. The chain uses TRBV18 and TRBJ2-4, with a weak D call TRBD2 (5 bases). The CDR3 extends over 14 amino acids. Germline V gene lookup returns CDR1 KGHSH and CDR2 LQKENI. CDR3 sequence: CASSPPSGYSGQYF. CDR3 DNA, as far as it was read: TGTGCCAGCTCACCACCGTCGGGGTATAGTGGT.

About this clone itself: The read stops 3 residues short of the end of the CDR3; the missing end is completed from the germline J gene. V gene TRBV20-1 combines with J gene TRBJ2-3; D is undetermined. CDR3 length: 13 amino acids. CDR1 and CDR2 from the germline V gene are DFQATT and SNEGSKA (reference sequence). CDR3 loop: CSASMTQNQPQYF. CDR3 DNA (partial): TGCAGTGCTAGTATGACACAGAATCAGCCG.